A single T cell receptor beta chain is shown here with its context. What it binds is unknown. These data originate in a study of cytomegalovirus exposure and HLA in healthy donors. Study observations and caveats: In all likelihood, a cluster of highly shared sequence variants was a sequencing artifact.

PCR was performed using 60 Vbeta and 13 Jbeta primers. Sequenced by immunoSEQ multiplex PCR; TCRdb stores in-frame clones only, minus some. The clone table shows 90,000 to 100,000 clones, with the ten largest holding roughly 3.4%. The CDR3 consists of 16 residues. Germline CDR1 reads LNHNV; CDR2 reads YYDKDF (reference sequence). V was pared by 5 bases and J by 6 bases, with 14 bases of the junction left unmatched. Healthy donors of bone marrow made up the group. J is TRBJ2-3 and V is TRBV15, with 7 bases lining up with TRBD2. What was sequenced was PBMCs. This receptor was obtained from a woman aged 30 to 39 in good health and CMV-seronegative. As DNA, the CDR3 is TGTGCCACCAGCGGCCAACTAGCGACATTAGGCGATACGCAGTATTTT. It yields the protein CATSGQLATLGDTQYF. The full variable domain, its missing parts supplied by reference TRBV15 and TRBJ2-3, is DAMVIQNPRYQVTQFGKPVTLSCSQTLNHNVMYWYQQKSSQAPKLLFHYYDKDFNNEADTPDNFQSRRPNTSFCFLDIRSPGLGDTAMYLCATSGQLATLGDTQYFGPGTRLTVL.